The 17 T cell receptor beta chains in this list originate from one sample, sequenced in a study of blood T cell repertoires in COVID-19. The assay was immunoSEQ multiplex PCR, and TCRdb's table has in-frame clones only and misses some. There are just over 300,000 clones in the sample; about 85% occur only once, and around 2.1% lies in the top ten. The sample comprised peripheral blood. These receptor sequences come from a man between 18 and 29 years old with active or convalescent COVID-19.

V usage is TRBV11-2 and J usage is TRBJ2-2; D perhaps matches TRBD1 (6 bases). Germline V gene lookup returns CDR1 SGHAT and CDR2 FQNNGV. The CDR3 loop spans 15 amino acids. Trimming shortened V by 5 bases and J by 3 bases, and 13 bases separated the two germline ends. The CDR3 region is CASSLRQDYTGELFF. Written as DNA, the CDR3 is TGTGCCAGCAGCCTTAGACAGGATTACACCGGGGAGCTGTTTTTT.

A few counts support this clone. The chain employs TRBV7-6 and TRBJ2-7, with a tentative D call TRBD1 (6 bases). Trimming cost V 5 bases and J 3 bases, with 17 bases left between them. The CDR3 extends over 15 amino acids. In germline, CDR1 is SGHVS, CDR2 FNYEAQ. CDR3: CASSEGTSGYYEQYF. The CDR3, as DNA: TGTGCCAGCAGCGAAGGGACATCAGGGTACTACGAGCAGTACTTC.

The rearrangement links TRBV27 to TRBJ1-2; 9 nucleotides match TRBD1. Trimming removed 3 bases from V and 5 bases from J; junction bases left unmatched: 4. This CDR3 region has 14 residues. In germline, CDR1 is MNHEY, CDR2 SMNVEV (reference sequence). The CDR3 sequence is CASSLAGQGYGYTF. The CDR3 DNA follows: TGTGCCAGCAGTTTGGCGGGACAGGGATATGGCTACACCTTC.

With respect to this clone: Other nucleotide sequences in the sample specify the same CDR3. The J gene is TRBJ2-2, the V gene TRBV18, with D uncertain. The CDR3 length is 14 residues. The germline V gene encodes CDR1 KGHSH and CDR2 LQKENI. V dropped 0 bases and J dropped 2 bases, with 4 bases sitting between them. CDR3 protein: CASSPPTNTGELFF. DNA of the CDR3: TGTGCCAGCTCACCACCGACAAACACCGGGGAGCTGTTTTTT.

The chain employs TRBV7-9 and TRBJ2-7, with 10 bases identical to TRBD2. Unmatched junction bases numbered 7, after V lost 5 bases and J lost 3 bases. The CDR3 totals 15 residues. Per the germline V gene, CDR1 is SEHNR and CDR2 is FQNEAQ (reference sequence). Here the CDR3 DNA reads TGTGCCAGCAGCCTCCTAGCGGGAGCCAACTACGAGCAGTACTTC. Protein product: CASSLLAGANYEQYF.

This chain links TRBV5-1 with TRBJ2-1; D unclear. Germline V gives CDR1 SGHRS, CDR2 YFSETQ. This CDR3 is built from 16 residues. V was trimmed by 1 base and J by 7 bases, leaving 18 bases between them. CDR3 nucleotide sequence: TGCGCCAGCAGCTTGAGCCCCCGACAATTCGTGAATGAGCAGTTCTTC. Encoded protein: CASSLSPRQFVNEQFF.

This chain connects TRBV7-2 to TRBJ2-1; D possibly corresponds to TRBD2 (6 bases). The CDR3 totals 13 residues. Germline V gene lookup returns CDR1 SGHTA and CDR2 FQGNSA. V was shortened by 5 bases and J by 10 bases, with 15 bases between the two germline ends. Written as DNA, the CDR3 is TGTGCCAGCAGCAGGAGGGACCCTCGGGAGCAGTTCTTC. Encoded protein: CASSRRDPREQFF. The full variable domain, in which reference TRBV7-2 and TRBJ2-1 provide the parts outside the CDR3, is GAGVSQSPSNKVTEKGKDVELRCDPISGHTALYWYRQSLGQGLEFLIYFQGNSAPDKSGLPSDRFSAERTGGSVSTLTIQRTQQEDSAVYLCASSRRDPREQFFGPGTRLTVL.

The chain combines TRBV28 with TRBJ1-4, with D possibly being TRBD1 (6 bases). Germline loops: CDR1 MDHEN, CDR2 SYDVKM. V dropped 6 bases and J dropped 5 bases, with 16 bases sitting between them. The CDR3 contains 15 residues. The CDR3 reads CASSPLRDTNEKLFF. The CDR3 DNA sequence: TGTGCCAGCAGCCCGCTCCGGGACACCAATGAAAAACTGTTTTTT.

The chain employs TRBV20-1 and TRBJ2-2; D remains ambiguous. The V end was cut by 3 bases, the J end by 6 bases, with 5 bases between. The germline V gene has CDR1 DFQATT and CDR2 SNEGSKA (reference sequence). The CDR3 totals 11 residues. In DNA form, the CDR3 reads TGCAGTGCTAGTCTCCCCGGGGAGCTGTTTTTT. Translation: CSASLPGELFF.

This clone has just a few counts. J is TRBJ2-1 and V is TRBV18; 7 positions match TRBD2. Germline V gene data show CDR1 as KGHSH and CDR2 as LQKENI. CDR3 length equals 14 residues. V lost 4 bases to trimming and J lost 7 bases; unmatched junction nucleotides: 7. CDR3 amino acids: CASSLALAANEQFF. As DNA, the CDR3 is TGTGCCAGCTCACTAGCGCTAGCGGCGAATGAGCAGTTCTTC.

The chain links TRBV2 to TRBJ1-1; tentatively, D is TRBD1 (5 bases). The CDR3 is 12 residues long. Germline values: CDR1 SNHLY, CDR2 FYNNEI. The ends were cut back, 8 bases at V and 5 bases at J, with 12 bases in the middle. CDR3 bases: TGTGCCAGCCCGGGGCGGGGGACTGAAGCTTTCTTT. Amino acid sequence: CASPGRGTEAFF.

CDR3 sequence reads: CASGRGNTEAFF. In nucleotides, the CDR3 is TGTGCCAGCGGTAGGGGAAACACTGAAGCTTTCTTT. The rearrangement joins TRBV7-9 to TRBJ1-1; D is perhaps TRBD1 (5 bases). Looked up from germline, CDR1 is SEHNR and CDR2 is FQNEAQ (reference sequence). This CDR3 region has 12 residues. Between the trimmed V and J ends, which lost 8 bases and 2 bases, there was a span of 9 bases.

J is TRBJ1-4 and V is TRBV18; D unresolved. The ends were cut back, 4 bases at V and 5 bases at J, with 11 bases in the middle. CDR1 and CDR2 (germline): KGHSH, LQKENI. This CDR3 region has 14 residues. CDR3 sequence (DNA): TGTGCCAGCTCACAGAACTACCTGAATGAAAAACTGTTTTTT. Amino acid sequence: CASSQNYLNEKLFF.

The chain recombines TRBV18 with TRBJ1-1, with TRBD1 matching over 7 bases. Germline CDR1 and CDR2: KGHSH and LQKENI. V lost 4 bases to trimming and J lost 0 bases; unmatched junction nucleotides: 2. The CDR3 loop spans 14 amino acids. The CDR3, as DNA: TGTGCCAGCTCACGTGACAGGGTGAACACTGAAGCTTTCTTT. Encoded protein: CASSRDRVNTEAFF.

This chain joins TRBV9 and TRBJ1-2; D is ambiguous. CDR3 length: 14 amino acids. Germline V CDR1 and CDR2: SGDLS, YYNGEE. Deletions cut 3 bases from V and 0 bases from J, with 9 bases between. The CDR3 loop is CASSGRIANYGYTF. CDR3 nucleotides: TGTGCCAGCAGCGGCAGGATAGCTAACTATGGCTACACCTTC.

The chain carries TRBV19 and TRBJ1-5; D gene uncertain. Trimming left V 5 bases short and J 4 bases short, with 15 bases between. The V gene's germline CDR1 is LNHDA and CDR2 SQIVND (reference sequence). CDR3 length: 15 residues. The CDR3 reads CASSPDIFQNQPQHF. CDR3 bases: TGTGCCAGTAGTCCCGACATTTTTCAAAATCAGCCCCAGCATTTT.

The CDR3 here is CASSRDSGRGETQYF. CDR3 DNA: TGTGCCAGCAGTAGGGATAGCGGGAGAGGAGAGACCCAGTACTTC. The chain combines TRBV6-5 with TRBJ2-5; 9 nucleotides agree with TRBD2. Germline trimming cut 5 bases from V and 4 bases from J; bases unmatched to any gene: 8. CDR3 length: 15 residues. Germline V lookup: CDR1 MNHEY, CDR2 SVGAGI.